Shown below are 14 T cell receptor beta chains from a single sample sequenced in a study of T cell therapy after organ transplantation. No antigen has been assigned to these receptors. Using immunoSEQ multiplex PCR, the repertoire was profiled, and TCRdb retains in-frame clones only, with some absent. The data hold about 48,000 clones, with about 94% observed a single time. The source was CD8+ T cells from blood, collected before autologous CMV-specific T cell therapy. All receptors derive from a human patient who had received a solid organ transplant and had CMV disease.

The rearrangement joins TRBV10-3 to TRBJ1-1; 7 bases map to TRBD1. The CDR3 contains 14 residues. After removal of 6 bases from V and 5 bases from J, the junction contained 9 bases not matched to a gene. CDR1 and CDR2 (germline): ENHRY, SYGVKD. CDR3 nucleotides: TGTGCCATCAGAGAGACAGGGCGAGAAACTGAAGCTTTCTTT. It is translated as CAIRETGRETEAFF.

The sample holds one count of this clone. CDR3 nucleotides: TGTGCCAGCAGCTTAGGGACAAACTTTAACAATGAGCAGTTCTTC. Amino acids: CASSLGTNFNNEQFF. This chain links TRBV7-6 with TRBJ2-1; a possible D gene is TRBD1 (5 bases). CDR1 is SGHVS, CDR2 FNYEAQ, per germline. Deletions cut 1 base from V and 5 bases from J, with 12 bases between. The CDR3 covers 15 residues.

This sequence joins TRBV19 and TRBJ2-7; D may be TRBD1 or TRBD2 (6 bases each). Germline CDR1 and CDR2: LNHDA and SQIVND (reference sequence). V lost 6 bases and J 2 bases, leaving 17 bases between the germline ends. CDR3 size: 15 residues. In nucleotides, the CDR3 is TGTGCCAGTAGCCCACAGGGAGGAGCGGCCTACGAGCAGTACTTC. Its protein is CASSPQGGAAYEQYF.

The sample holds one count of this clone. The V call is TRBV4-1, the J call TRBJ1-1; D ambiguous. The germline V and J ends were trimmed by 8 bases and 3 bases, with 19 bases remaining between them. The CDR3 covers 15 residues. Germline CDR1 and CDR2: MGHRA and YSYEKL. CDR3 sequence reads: CASGEEGFADTEAFF. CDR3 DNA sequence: TGCGCCAGCGGAGAAGAAGGATTTGCAGACACTGAAGCTTTCTTT.

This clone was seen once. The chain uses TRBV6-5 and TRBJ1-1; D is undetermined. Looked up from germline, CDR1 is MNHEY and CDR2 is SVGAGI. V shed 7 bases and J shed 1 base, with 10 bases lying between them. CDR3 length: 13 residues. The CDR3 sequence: CASTHSWNTEAFF. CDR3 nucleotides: TGTGCCAGCACCCATTCGTGGAACACTGAAGCTTTCTTT.

This chain's CDR3 is CASSNRGAYNEQFF. CDR3 DNA sequence: TGTGCCAGTAGTAACCGGGGTGCCTACAATGAGCAGTTCTTC. The chain uses TRBV19 and TRBJ2-1; possibly TRBD2 for D (5 bases). The V gene lost 4 bases and the J gene lost 2 bases, with 9 bases spanning the gap. This CDR3 comprises 14 residues. Germline V gives CDR1 LNHDA, CDR2 SQIVND (reference sequence). Full variable domain (remainder filled in from reference TRBV19 and TRBJ2-1): DGGITQSPKYLFRKEGQNVTLSCEQNLNHDAMYWYRQDPGQGLRLIYYSQIVNDFQKGDIAEGYSVSREKKESFPLTVTSAQKNPTAFYLCASSNRGAYNEQFFGPGTRLTVL.

The CDR3 DNA follows: TGTGCCAGCAGCTTAAATAGGGGACCTGGAAACACCATATATTTT. Translated: CASSLNRGPGNTIYF. The V call is TRBV7-3, the J call TRBJ1-3; perhaps TRBD1 as D (5 bases). The CDR3 consists of 15 residues. From germline, CDR1 is SGHTA and CDR2 FQGTGA. Trimming took 1 base from V and 2 from J, leaving 9 bases between them.

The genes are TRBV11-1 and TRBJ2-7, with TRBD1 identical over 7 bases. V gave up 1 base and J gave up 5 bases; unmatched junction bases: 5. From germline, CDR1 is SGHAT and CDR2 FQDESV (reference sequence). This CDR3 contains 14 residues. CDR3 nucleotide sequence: TGTGCCAGCAGCTTAGGCAGGGGGTCCGACGAGCAGTACTTC. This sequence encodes CASSLGRGSDEQYF.

CDR3 bases: TGCGCCAGCAGCCGGGCGGGGGTGAACACTGAAGCTTTCTTT. Translated: CASSRAGVNTEAFF. V is TRBV4-1 and J is TRBJ1-1, with D tentatively TRBD1 (5 bases). CDR1 is MGHRA, CDR2 YSYEKL, per germline. V gave up 4 bases and J gave up 0 bases, with 9 bases separating them. The CDR3 runs to 14 residues.

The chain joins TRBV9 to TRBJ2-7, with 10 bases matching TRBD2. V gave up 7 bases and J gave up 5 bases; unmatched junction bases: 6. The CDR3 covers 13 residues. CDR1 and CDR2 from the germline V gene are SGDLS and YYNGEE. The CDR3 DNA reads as TGTGCCAGCGCATCTCTAGCGGGAGACGAGCAGTACTTC. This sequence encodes CASASLAGDEQYF. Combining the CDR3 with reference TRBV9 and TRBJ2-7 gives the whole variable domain DSGVTQTPKHLITATGQRVTLRCSPRSGDLSVYWYQQSLDQGLQFLIQYYNGEERAKGNILERFSAQQFPDLHSELNLSSLELGDSALYFCASASLAGDEQYFGPGTRLTVT.

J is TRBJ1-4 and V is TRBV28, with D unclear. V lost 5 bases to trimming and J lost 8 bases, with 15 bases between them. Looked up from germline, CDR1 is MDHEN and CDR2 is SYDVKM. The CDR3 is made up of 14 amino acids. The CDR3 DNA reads TGTGCCAGCAGTCCCCCCGAGGGAACAGAAAAACTGTTTTTT. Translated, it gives CASSPPEGTEKLFF.

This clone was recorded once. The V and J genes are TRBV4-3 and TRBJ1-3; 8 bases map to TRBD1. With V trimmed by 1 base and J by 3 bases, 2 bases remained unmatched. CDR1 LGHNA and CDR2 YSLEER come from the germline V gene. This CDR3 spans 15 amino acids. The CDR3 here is CASSQGTGLGNTIYF. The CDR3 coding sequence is TGCGCCAGCAGCCAAGGGACAGGGCTTGGAAACACCATATATTTT.

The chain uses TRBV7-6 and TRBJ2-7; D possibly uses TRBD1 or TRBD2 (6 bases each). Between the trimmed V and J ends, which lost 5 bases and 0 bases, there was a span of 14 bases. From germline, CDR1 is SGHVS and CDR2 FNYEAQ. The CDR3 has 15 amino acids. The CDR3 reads CASSLGGGSSYEQYF. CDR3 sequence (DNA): TGTGCCAGCAGCCTCGGGGGCGGTAGCTCCTACGAGCAGTACTTC.

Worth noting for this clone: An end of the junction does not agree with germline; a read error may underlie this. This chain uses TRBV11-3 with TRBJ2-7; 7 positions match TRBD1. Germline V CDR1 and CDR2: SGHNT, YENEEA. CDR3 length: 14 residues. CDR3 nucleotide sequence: TGTGTCAGCAGCCACCGCGACAGGGCCTACGAGCAGTACTTC. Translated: CVSSHRDRAYEQYF. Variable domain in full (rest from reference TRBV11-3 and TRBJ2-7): EAGVVQSPRYKIIEKKQPVAFWCNPISGHNTLYWYLQNLGQGPELLIRYENEEAVDDSQLPKDRFSAERLKGVDSTLKIQPAELGDSAVYLCVSSHRDRAYEQYFGPGTRLTVT.